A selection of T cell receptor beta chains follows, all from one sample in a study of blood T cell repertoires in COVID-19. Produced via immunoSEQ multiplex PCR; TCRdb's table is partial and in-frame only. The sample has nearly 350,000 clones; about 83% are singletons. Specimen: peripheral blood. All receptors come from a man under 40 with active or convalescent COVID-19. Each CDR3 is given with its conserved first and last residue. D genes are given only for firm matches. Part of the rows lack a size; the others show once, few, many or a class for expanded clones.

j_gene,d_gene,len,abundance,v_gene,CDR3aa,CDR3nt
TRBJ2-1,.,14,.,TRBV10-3,CAISVSPRYNEQFF,TGTGCCATCAGTGTCTCCCCCAGATACAATGAGCAGTTCTTC
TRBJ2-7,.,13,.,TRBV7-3,CASSQRGGVKQYF,TGTGCCAGCAGCCAGAGGGGGGGCGTTAAGCAGTACTTC
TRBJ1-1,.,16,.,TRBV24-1,CATSDSTDGRGTEAFF,TGTGCCACCAGTGATTCCACCGATGGCAGGGGTACTGAAGCTTTCTTT
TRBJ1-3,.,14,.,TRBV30,CAWSRGGSGNTIYF,TGTGCCTGGAGCAGAGGGGGCTCTGGAAACACCATATATTTT
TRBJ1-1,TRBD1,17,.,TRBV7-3,CASSPTGTGGGGTEAFF,TGTGCCAGCAGCCCCACAGGTACAGGGGGCGGAGGGACTGAAGCTTTCTTT
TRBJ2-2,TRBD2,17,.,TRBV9,CASSRGLAGGSTGELFF,TGTGCCAGCAGCAGGGGACTAGCGGGGGGCTCCACCGGGGAGCTGTTTTTT
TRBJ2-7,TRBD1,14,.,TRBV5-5,CASSTGQDSNEQYF,TGTGCCAGCAGTACGGGACAGGACTCGAACGAGCAGTACTTC
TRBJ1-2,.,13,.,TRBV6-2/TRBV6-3,CASSYENTYGYTF,TGTGCCAGCAGTTACGAGAATACCTATGGCTACACCTTC
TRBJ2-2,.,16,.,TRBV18,CASSPRGRASTGELFF,TGTGCCAGCTCACCACGAGGGCGGGCGTCCACCGGGGAGCTGTTTTTT
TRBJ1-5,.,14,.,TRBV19,CASSMSRSNQPQHF,TGTGCCAGTAGTATGTCCAGGAGCAATCAGCCCCAGCATTTT
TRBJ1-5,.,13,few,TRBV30,CAWSVRGNQPQHF,TGTGCCTGGAGTGTACGGGGCAATCAGCCCCAGCATTTT
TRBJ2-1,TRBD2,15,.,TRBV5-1,CASSWGAGRNNEQFF,TGCGCCAGCAGCTGGGGAGCGGGACGCAACAATGAGCAGTTCTTC
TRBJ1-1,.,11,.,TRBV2,CATDRGTEAFF,TGTGCCACAGACCGGGGGACTGAAGCTTTCTTT
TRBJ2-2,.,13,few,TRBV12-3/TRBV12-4,CASRAGISGELFF,TGTGCCAGCAGGGCAGGGATATCCGGGGAGCTGTTTTTT
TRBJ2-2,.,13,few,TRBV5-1,CASNSGRTGELFF,TGCGCCAGCAATTCAGGGAGGACCGGGGAGCTGTTTTTT
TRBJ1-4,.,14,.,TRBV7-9,CASSFSREEEKLFF,TGTGCCAGCAGCTTTTCCAGGGAAGAGGAAAAACTGTTTTTT
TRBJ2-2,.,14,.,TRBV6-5,CASSYEFHTGELFF,TGTGCCAGCAGTTACGAGTTCCACACCGGGGAGCTGTTTTTT
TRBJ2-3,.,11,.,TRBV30,CAWTRPDTQYF,TGTGCCTGGACGAGGCCAGATACGCAGTATTTT
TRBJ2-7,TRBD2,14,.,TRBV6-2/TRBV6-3,CASSRAGGLHEQYF,TGTGCCAGCAGTCGAGCGGGAGGGCTCCACGAGCAGTACTTC
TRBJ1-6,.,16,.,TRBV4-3,CASSQEVGWGDSPLHF,TGCGCCAGCAGCCAGGAAGTGGGGTGGGGGGATTCACCCCTCCACTTT
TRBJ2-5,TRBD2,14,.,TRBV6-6,CASSPLASEETQYF,TGTGCCAGCAGCCCACTAGCGTCCGAAGAGACCCAGTACTTC
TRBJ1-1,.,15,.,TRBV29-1,CSVGRGRGVDTEAFF,TGCAGCGTTGGCAGGGGCCGGGGGGTGGATACTGAAGCTTTCTTT
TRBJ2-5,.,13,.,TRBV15,CATSRGAWETQYF,TGTGCCACCAGCAGAGGGGCTTGGGAGACCCAGTACTTC
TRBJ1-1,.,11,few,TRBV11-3,CASSSGAMAFF,TGTGCCAGCAGCTCAGGGGCGATGGCTTTCTTT
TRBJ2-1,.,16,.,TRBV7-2,CASSYPISSSYNEQFF,TGTGCCAGCTCCTACCCCATATCAAGCTCCTACAATGAGCAGTTCTTC
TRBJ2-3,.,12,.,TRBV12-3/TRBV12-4,CASSFVRDTQYF,TGTGCCAGCAGTTTCGTGAGGGATACGCAGTATTTT
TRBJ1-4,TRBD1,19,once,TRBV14,CASSQPPGTGGSSNEKLFF,TGTGCCAGCAGCCAGCCCCCCGGGACAGGGGGCTCATCTAATGAAAAACTGTTTTTT
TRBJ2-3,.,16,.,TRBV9,CASSVAGREGTDTQYF,TGTGCCAGCAGCGTAGCTGGCAGGGAGGGCACAGATACGCAGTATTTT
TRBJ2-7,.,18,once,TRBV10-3,CATAAPSTSSARWGEQYF,TGTGCCACAGCAGCCCCTTCTACCTCTAGCGCAAGGTGGGGCGAGCAGTACTTC
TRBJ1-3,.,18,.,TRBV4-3,CASSQDPFVLHSGNTIYF,TGCGCCAGCAGCCAAGATCCGTTCGTCTTACACTCTGGAAACACCATATATTTT
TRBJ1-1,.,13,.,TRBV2,CASSRDLSTEAFF,TGTGCCAGCTCTCGGGACTTGAGTACTGAAGCTTTCTTT
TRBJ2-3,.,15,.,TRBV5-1,CASSLEWRNTDTQYF,TGCGCCAGCAGCTTGGAGTGGCGGAACACAGATACGCAGTATTTT
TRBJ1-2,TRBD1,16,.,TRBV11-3,CASSPPRGQGDYGYTF,TGTGCCAGCAGCCCTCCTCGGGGACAGGGGGACTATGGCTACACCTTC
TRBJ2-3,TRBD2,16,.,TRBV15,CATSSQLAAGTDTQYF,TGTGCCACCAGCAGCCAACTAGCGGCGGGCACAGATACGCAGTATTTT
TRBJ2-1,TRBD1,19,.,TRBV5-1,CASSLDPLRQGVPHNEQFF,TGCGCCAGCAGCTTGGACCCCCTACGGCAGGGGGTTCCTCACAATGAGCAGTTCTTC
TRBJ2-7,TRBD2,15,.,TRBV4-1,CASSPPAGGPYEQYF,TGCGCCAGCAGCCCCCCCGCGGGGGGTCCCTACGAGCAGTACTTC
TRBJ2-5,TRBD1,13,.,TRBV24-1,CATFRGLKETQYF,TGTGCCACCTTCAGGGGGCTTAAAGAGACCCAGTACTTC
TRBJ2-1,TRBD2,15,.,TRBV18,CASSPSGGSYNEQFF,TGTGCCAGCTCACCTTCGGGGGGGTCCTACAATGAGCAGTTCTTC
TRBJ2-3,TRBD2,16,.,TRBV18,CASSPPAGGRTDTQYF,TGTGCCAGCTCACCACCGGCGGGGGGCCGCACAGATACGCAGTATTTT
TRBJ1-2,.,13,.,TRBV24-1,CATSDWGGHGYTF,TGTGCCACCAGTGATTGGGGGGGTCATGGCTACACCTTC
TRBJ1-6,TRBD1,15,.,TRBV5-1,CASSPDRKDNSPLHF,TGCGCCAGCAGCCCGGACAGGAAGGATAATTCACCCCTCCACTTT
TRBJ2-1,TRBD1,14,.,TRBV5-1,CASRWTGGKNEQFF,TGCGCCAGCAGGTGGACAGGGGGCAAAAATGAGCAGTTCTTC
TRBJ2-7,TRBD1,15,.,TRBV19,CASSVTGTGFYEQYF,TGTGCCAGTAGTGTCACCGGGACAGGGTTTTACGAGCAGTACTTC
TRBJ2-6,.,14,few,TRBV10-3,CAIRDSAGANVLTF,TGTGCCATCAGGGACAGTGCTGGGGCCAACGTCCTGACTTTC
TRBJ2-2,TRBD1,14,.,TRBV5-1,CASDRDRADGELFF,TGCGCCAGCGACCGGGACAGGGCGGACGGGGAGCTGTTTTTT
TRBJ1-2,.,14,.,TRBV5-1,CASSTDATRGGYTF,TGCGCCAGCAGCACGGACGCAACCCGGGGTGGCTACACCTTC
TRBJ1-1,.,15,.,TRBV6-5,CASSYSTGTVTEAFF,TGTGCCAGCAGTTACTCGACGGGAACTGTCACTGAAGCTTTCTTT
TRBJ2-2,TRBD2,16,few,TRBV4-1,CASSPGRLADTGELFF,TGCGCCAGCAGCCCTGGGAGACTAGCGGACACCGGGGAGCTGTTTTTT
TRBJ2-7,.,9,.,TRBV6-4,CASTGEQYF,TGTGCCAGCACGGGCGAGCAGTACTTC
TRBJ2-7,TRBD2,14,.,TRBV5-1,CASSSGLAGDEQYF,TGCGCCAGCAGCTCCGGACTAGCGGGAGACGAGCAGTACTTC
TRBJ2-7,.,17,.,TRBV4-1,CASSRQYPQQGSYEQYF,TGCGCCAGCAGCCGCCAATACCCGCAACAGGGCTCCTACGAGCAGTACTTC
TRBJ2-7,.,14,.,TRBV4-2,CASSQEGRFYEQYF,TGTGCCAGCAGCCAAGAGGGCAGGTTCTACGAGCAGTACTTC
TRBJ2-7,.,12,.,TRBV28,CASSLNSYEQYF,TGTGCCAGCAGTTTGAACAGCTACGAGCAGTACTTC
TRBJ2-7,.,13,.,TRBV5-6,CASSLLREYEQYF,TGTGCCAGCAGCTTATTAAGGGAGTACGAGCAGTACTTC
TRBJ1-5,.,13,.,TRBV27,CASSLGSGTPQHF,TGTGCCAGCAGTTTAGGTTCGGGAACGCCCCAGCATTTT